The clone carrying this TCR beta chain has a single count. Its specificity is not known. CDR3 length: 12 residues. CDR1 GTSNPN and CDR2 SVGIG come from the germline V gene (reference sequence). The V end was cut by 0 bases, the J end by 6 bases, with 9 bases between. The data belong to a study of T cells in Graves' hyperthyroidism and ophthalmopathy. Study details: Before treatment of any kind, peripheral blood was taken at initial diagnosis.

Regions amplified from RNA transcripts were the TCR beta CDR3 regions. The HTBI set primed first-round TCR CDR3 RT-PCR. TCRdb called the multiplex PCR reads again in MiXCR, with one record for every CDR3 protein. The data hold some 510,000 distinct CDR3 sequences, with around 21% observed a single time. Points from the study as a whole: Peripheral blood also featured most of the thyroid clonotypes expanded above 0.001.

The chain links TRBV30 to TRBJ2-7, with unresolved D. This TCR came from a man younger than 30 with Graves' hyperthyroidism. Sequenced: blood. The CDR3 region is CAWSVSPSEQYF. In DNA form, the CDR3 reads TGTGCCTGGAGTGTATCCCCCAGCGAGCAGTACTTC.